The 14 T cell receptor beta chains below come from one sample, sequenced in a study of high-grade serous ovarian cancer treatment subgroups. The assay was immunoSEQ multiplex PCR, and TCRdb's table has in-frame clones only and misses some. The sample contains several thousand clones, roughly two thirds of which appear only once. Tumor samples were obtained before definitive surgery or chemotherapy. The sequencing sample was made of tumor tissue. These receptors all come from a human donor with high-grade serous ovarian cancer.

This clone was detected a few times. V gene TRBV4-3 combines with J gene TRBJ2-1; 7 nucleotides line up with TRBD2. CDR3 length: 16 residues. Germline values: CDR1 LGHNA, CDR2 YSLEER. V shed 0 bases and J 3 bases; nucleotides not matched to a gene: 5. The CDR3 DNA reads TGCGCCAGCAGCCAAGATTCACTAGCGTACTACAATGAGCAGTTCTTC. Translation: CASSQDSLAYYNEQFF.

A single count supports this clone. The V and J genes are TRBV28 and TRBJ1-3, with TRBD1 matching over 9 bases. The CDR3 consists of 19 residues. V lost 4 bases and J lost 3; bases outside the gene matches: 16. In germline, CDR1 is MDHEN, CDR2 SYDVKM. The CDR3 is CASSWPTPGQGTFGNTIYF. The CDR3, as DNA: TGTGCCAGCAGTTGGCCTACTCCGGGACAGGGAACTTTTGGAAACACCATATATTTT.

This rearrangement joins TRBV5-1 to TRBJ1-4, with D hard to call. The V end was cut by 0 bases, the J end by 6 bases, with 12 bases between. CDR1 is SGHRS, CDR2 YFSETQ, per germline. The CDR3 consists of 15 residues. The CDR3 nucleotides read TGCGCCAGCAGCTTGGGAGGGTGGGGAGATGAAAAACTGTTTTTT. It codes for CASSLGGWGDEKLFF.

The rearrangement links TRBV27 to TRBJ2-2, with 10 bases lining up with TRBD1. This CDR3 contains 14 residues. The germline V gene encodes CDR1 MNHEY and CDR2 SMNVEV (reference sequence). The V segment lost 6 bases and the J segment 4 bases; nucleotides outside the gene matches: 2. The CDR3 region has the DNA TGTGCCAGCAGAAGGACAGGGGGCACCGGGGAGCTGTTTTTT. It translates to CASRRTGGTGELFF.

CDR3 in amino acids: CASSAGLAGTRYNEQFF. CDR3 coding DNA: TGCGCCAGCAGCGCGGGACTAGCGGGAACAAGGTACAATGAGCAGTTCTTC. The chain recombines TRBV5-1 with TRBJ2-1, with 13 positions matching TRBD2. The V segment lost 4 bases and the J segment 4 bases; nucleotides outside the gene matches: 8. In germline, CDR1 is SGHRS, CDR2 YFSETQ. The CDR3 extends over 17 amino acids.

The chain recombines TRBV14 with TRBJ1-2, with no clear D. CDR1 is SGHDN, CDR2 FVKESK, per germline. Between the trimmed V and J ends, which lost 1 base and 4 bases, there was a span of 4 bases. CDR3 length: 12 residues. In DNA, the CDR3 is TGTGCCAGCAGCCAAGGACTCTATGGCTACACCTTC. Amino acids: CASSQGLYGYTF.

The chain joins TRBV5-1 to TRBJ1-2, with D unclear. V dropped 2 bases and J dropped 6 bases, with 17 bases sitting between them. In germline, CDR1 is SGHRS, CDR2 YFSETQ. This CDR3 has 15 residues. The CDR3 spells CASSLNPGEFDGYTF. Written as DNA, the CDR3 is TGCGCCAGCAGCTTAAACCCTGGGGAATTTGATGGCTACACCTTC.

This clone was recorded a few times. This chain uses TRBV7-2 with TRBJ1-3; D is possibly TRBD1 (6 bases). There are 15 residues in the CDR3. Germline loops: CDR1 SGHTA, CDR2 FQGNSA. Trimming removed 5 bases at V and 3 bases at J, with 14 bases between. The CDR3 reads CASSVQGRDGNTIYF. In DNA form, the CDR3 reads TGTGCCAGCAGCGTACAGGGAAGGGATGGAAACACCATATATTTT.

The chain employs TRBV7-2 and TRBJ2-5; 7 bases agree with TRBD2. CDR3 length: 13 amino acids. Trimming took 3 bases from V and 5 from J; bases not matched to a gene: 3. Germline V gives CDR1 SGHTA, CDR2 FQGNSA. The chain's CDR3 is CASSFGRDETQYF. CDR3 coding DNA: TGTGCCAGCAGCTTTGGGAGGGATGAGACCCAGTACTTC. Combining the CDR3 with reference TRBV7-2 and TRBJ2-5 gives the whole variable domain GAGVSQSPSNKVTEKGKDVELRCDPISGHTALYWYRQSLGQGLEFLIYFQGNSAPDKSGLPSDRFSAERTGGSVSTLTIQRTQQEDSAVYLCASSFGRDETQYFGPGTRLLVL.

The chain combines TRBV7-8 with TRBJ2-1, with D perhaps TRBD2 (5 bases). The CDR3 spans 12 residues. The germline V and J ends were trimmed by 5 bases and 8 bases, with 10 bases remaining between them. Germline CDR1 and CDR2: SGHVS and FQNEAQ. CDR3 in DNA: TGTGCCAGCAGCCTAGGACTTGATGAGCAGTTCTTC. As protein: CASSLGLDEQFF.

The CDR3 nucleotides read TGTGCCAGCACCAAAACGGGGGGTAATCAGCCCCAGCATTTT. The encoded protein is CASTKTGGNQPQHF. The J gene is TRBJ1-5, the V gene TRBV6-6; tentatively, D is TRBD1 (5 bases). The CDR3 consists of 14 residues. V was clipped by 7 bases and J by 4 bases, with 14 bases between them. Per the germline V gene, CDR1 is MNHNY and CDR2 is SVGAGI (reference sequence).

CDR3 protein: CASSQDNRDRIQNEQFF. The CDR3, as DNA: TGTGCCAGCAGCCAAGATAATCGGGACAGAATTCAAAATGAGCAGTTCTTC. The genes are TRBV4-2 and TRBJ2-1; 7 nucleotides line up with TRBD1. V lost 0 bases to trimming and J lost 7 bases; unmatched junction nucleotides: 12. The CDR3 spans 17 residues. The germline gives CDR1 LGHNA, CDR2 YNFKEQ.

This clone was picked up a small number of times. The rearrangement uses TRBV2 and TRBJ1-2; D gene ambiguous. Trimming shortened V by 6 bases and J by 2 bases, and 10 bases separated the two germline ends. CDR1 SNHLY and CDR2 FYNNEI come from the germline V gene. CDR3 length equals 13 residues. The CDR3 nucleotides read TGTGCCAGCAGACCGGGTACGAACTATGGCTACACCTTC. Translation: CASRPGTNYGYTF.

The J gene is TRBJ2-3, the V gene TRBV28, with TRBD2 matching over 11 bases. Trimming at V came to 7 bases and at J to 5 bases, leaving 8 bases not matched to a gene. The CDR3 runs to 15 residues. Germline-derived CDR1 and CDR2 are MDHEN and SYDVKM. CDR3 protein: CASTGAGLAEDTQYF. The CDR3 DNA reads as TGTGCCAGCACGGGTGCGGGACTAGCGGAAGATACGCAGTATTTT.